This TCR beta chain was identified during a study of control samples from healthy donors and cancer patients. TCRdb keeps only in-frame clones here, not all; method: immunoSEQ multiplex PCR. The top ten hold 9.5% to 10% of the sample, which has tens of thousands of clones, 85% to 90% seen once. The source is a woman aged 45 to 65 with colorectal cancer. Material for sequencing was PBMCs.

CDR3 coding DNA: TGTGCCAGCAGTTTATCCCAGGGAGGGGAGACCCAGTACTTC. Its translation is CASSLSQGGETQYF. The V and J genes are TRBV28 and TRBJ2-5; the match to TRBD2 covers 7 bases. The CDR3 runs 14 residues. V gave up 1 base and J gave up 5 bases; unmatched junction bases: 4. The germline CDR1 and CDR2 sequences are MDHEN and SYDVKM.